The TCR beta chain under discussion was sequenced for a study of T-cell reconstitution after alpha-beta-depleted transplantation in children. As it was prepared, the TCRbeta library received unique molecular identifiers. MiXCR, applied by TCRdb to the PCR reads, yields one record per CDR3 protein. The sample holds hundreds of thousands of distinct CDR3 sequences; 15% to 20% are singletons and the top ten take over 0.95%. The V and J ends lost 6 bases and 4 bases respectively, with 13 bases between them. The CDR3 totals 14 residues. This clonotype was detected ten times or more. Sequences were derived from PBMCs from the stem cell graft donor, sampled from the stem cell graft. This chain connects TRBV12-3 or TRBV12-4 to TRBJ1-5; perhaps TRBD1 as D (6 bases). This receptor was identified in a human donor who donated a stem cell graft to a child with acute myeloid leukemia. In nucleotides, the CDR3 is TGTGCCAGCAGCAGGGGAGCACAGAATCAGCCCCAGCATTTT. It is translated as CASSRGAQNQPQHF.